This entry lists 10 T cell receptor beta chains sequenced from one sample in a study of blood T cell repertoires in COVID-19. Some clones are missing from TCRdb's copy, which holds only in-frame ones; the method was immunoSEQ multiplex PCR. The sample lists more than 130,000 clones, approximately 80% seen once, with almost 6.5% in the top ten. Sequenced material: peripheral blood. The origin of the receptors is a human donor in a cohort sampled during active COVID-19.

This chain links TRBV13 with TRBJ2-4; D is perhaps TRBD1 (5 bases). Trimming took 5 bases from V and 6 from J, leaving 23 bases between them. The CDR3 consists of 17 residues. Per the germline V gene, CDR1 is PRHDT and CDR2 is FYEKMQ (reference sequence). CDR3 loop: CASSRIHNDRGRNIQYF. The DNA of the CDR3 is TGTGCCAGCAGCCGTATCCACAATGACAGAGGAAGAAACATTCAGTACTTC.

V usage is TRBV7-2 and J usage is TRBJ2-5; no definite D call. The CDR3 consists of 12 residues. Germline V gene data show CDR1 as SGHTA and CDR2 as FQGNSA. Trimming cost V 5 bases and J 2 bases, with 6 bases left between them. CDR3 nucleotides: TGTGCCAGCAGCCCAGTTCAAGAGACCCAGTACTTC. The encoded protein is CASSPVQETQYF. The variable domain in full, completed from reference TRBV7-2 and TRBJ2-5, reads GAGVSQSPSNKVTEKGKDVELRCDPISGHTALYWYRQSLGQGLEFLIYFQGNSAPDKSGLPSDRFSAERTGGSVSTLTIQRTQQEDSAVYLCASSPVQETQYFGPGTRLLVL.

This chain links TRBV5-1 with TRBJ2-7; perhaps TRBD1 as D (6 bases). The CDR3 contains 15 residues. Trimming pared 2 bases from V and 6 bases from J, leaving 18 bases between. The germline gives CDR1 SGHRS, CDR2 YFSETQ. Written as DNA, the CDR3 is TGCGCCAGCAGCTTAGACGGACAGTGGGCAACCGAGCAGTACTTC. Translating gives CASSLDGQWATEQYF.

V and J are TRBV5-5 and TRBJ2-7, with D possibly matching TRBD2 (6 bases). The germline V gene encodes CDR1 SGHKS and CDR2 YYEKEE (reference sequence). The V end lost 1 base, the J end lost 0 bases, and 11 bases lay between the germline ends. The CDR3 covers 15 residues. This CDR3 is CASSLLARSSYEQYF. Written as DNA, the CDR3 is TGTGCCAGCAGCTTGCTAGCGCGGAGCTCCTACGAGCAGTACTTC.

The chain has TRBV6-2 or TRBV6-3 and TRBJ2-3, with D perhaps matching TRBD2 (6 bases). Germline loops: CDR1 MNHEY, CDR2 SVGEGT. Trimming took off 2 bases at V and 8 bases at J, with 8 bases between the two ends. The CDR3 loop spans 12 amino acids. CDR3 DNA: TGTGCCAGCAGTTACGGGGGGAGTACGCAGTATTTT. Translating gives CASSYGGSTQYF.

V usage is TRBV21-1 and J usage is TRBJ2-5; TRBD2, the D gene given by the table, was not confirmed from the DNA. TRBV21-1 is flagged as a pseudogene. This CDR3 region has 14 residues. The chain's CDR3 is CASSKALPRETQYF. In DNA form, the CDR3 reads TGTGCCAGCAGCAAAGCGCTCCCCCGGGAGACCCAGTACTTC.

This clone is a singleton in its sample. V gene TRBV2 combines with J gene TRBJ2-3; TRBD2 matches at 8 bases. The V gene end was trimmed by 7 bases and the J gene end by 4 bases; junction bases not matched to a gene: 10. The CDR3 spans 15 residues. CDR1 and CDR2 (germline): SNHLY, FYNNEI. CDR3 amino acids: CASTADGGVSDTQYF. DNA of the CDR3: TGTGCCAGCACCGCGGACGGGGGGGTGTCAGATACGCAGTATTTT.

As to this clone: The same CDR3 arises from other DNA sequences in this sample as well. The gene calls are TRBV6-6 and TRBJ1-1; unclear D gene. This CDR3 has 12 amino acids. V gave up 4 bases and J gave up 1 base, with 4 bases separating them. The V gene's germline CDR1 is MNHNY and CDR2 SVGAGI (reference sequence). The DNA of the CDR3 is TGTGCCAGCAGTTTTAGGAACACTGAAGCTTTCTTT. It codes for CASSFRNTEAFF.

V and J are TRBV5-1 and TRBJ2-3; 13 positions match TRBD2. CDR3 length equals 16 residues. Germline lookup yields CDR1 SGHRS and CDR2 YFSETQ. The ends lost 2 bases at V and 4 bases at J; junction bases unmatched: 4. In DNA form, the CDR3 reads TGCGCCAGCAGCTTTACTAGCGGGGGGGCCGCAGATACGCAGTATTTT. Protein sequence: CASSFTSGGAADTQYF.

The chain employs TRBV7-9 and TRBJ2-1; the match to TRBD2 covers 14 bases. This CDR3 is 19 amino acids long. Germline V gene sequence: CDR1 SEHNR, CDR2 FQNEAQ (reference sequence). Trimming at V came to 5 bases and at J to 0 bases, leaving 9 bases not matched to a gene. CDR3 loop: CASSPWTSGGTSSYNEQFF. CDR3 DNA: TGTGCCAGCAGCCCTTGGACTAGCGGGGGGACGAGCTCCTACAATGAGCAGTTCTTC.